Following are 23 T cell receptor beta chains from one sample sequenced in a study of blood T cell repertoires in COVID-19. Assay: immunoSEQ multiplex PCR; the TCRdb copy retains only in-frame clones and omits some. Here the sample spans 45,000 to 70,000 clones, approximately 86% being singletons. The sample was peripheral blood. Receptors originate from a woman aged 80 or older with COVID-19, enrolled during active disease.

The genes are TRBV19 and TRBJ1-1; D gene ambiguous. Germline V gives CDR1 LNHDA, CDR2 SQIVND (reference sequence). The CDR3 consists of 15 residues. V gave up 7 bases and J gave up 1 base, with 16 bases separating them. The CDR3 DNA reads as TGTGCCAGTACCAATACGGCAGGTCCGAACACTGAAGCTTTCTTT. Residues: CASTNTAGPNTEAFF.

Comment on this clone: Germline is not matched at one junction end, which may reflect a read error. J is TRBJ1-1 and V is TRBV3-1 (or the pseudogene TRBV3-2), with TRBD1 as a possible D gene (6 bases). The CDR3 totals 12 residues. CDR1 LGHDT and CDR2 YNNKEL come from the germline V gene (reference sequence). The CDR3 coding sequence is TGTGCCAGCAGTCAAGGACAGTTTGAAGCTTTCTTT. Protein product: CASSQGQFEAFF.

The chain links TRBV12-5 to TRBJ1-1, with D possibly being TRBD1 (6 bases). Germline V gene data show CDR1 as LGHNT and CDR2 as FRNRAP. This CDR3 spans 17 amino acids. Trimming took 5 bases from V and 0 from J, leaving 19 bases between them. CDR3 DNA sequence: TGTGCTAGTGGTAACAGGGCCGGAGCTATTCTGAACACTGAAGCTTTCTTT. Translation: CASGNRAGAILNTEAFF.

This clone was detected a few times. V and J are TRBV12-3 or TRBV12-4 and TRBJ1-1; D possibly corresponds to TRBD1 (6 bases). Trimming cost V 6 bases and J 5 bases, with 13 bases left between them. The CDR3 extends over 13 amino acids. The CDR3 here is CASSIKRGTEAFF. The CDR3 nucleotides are TGTGCCAGCAGCATAAAAAGGGGGACTGAAGCTTTCTTT.

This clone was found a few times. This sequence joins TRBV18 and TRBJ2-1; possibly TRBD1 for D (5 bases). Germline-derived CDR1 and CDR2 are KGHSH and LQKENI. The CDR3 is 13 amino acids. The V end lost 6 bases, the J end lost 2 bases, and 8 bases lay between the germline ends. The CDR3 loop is CASSLDTYNEQFF. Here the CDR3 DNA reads TGTGCCAGCTCGTTGGACACCTACAATGAGCAGTTCTTC. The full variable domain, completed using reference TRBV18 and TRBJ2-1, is NAGVMQNPRHLVRRRGQEARLRCSPMKGHSHVYWYRQLPEEGLKFMVYLQKENIIDESGMPKERFSAEFPKEGPSILRIQQVVRGDSAAYFCASSLDTYNEQFFGPGTRLTVL.

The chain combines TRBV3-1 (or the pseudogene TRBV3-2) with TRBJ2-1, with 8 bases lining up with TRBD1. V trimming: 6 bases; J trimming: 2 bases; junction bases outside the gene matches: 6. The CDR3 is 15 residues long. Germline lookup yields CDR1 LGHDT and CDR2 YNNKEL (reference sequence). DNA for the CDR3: TGTGCCAGCAGACGTCAGGGGGCCGCCTACAATGAGCAGTTCTTC. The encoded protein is CASRRQGAAYNEQFF.

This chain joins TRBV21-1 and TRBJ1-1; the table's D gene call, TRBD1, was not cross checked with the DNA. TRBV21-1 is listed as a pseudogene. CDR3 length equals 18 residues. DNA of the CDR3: TGTGCCAGCAGCAAAGCTTGGACAGGGGGCACTGTTTACACTGAAGCTTTCTTT. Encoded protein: CASSKAWTGGTVYTEAFF.

CDR3 region: CASIRTGKSEKLFF. The CDR3, as DNA: TGTGCCAGTATCAGAACAGGGAAAAGTGAAAAACTGTTTTTT. J is TRBJ1-4 and V is TRBV2; TRBD1 might be the D (6 bases). The CDR3 loop spans 14 amino acids. Trimming left V 9 bases short and J 7 bases short, with 18 bases between. CDR1 is SNHLY and CDR2 is FYNNEI in the germline V gene. Looking up the rest from reference TRBV2 and TRBJ1-4 gives the full variable domain: EPEVTQTPSHQVTQMGQEVILRCVPISNHLYFYWYRQILGQKVEFLVSFYNNEISEKSEIFDDQFSVERPDGSNFTLKIRSTKLEDSAMYFCASIRTGKSEKLFFGSGTQLSVL.

CDR3 DNA sequence: TGTGCCAGCAGCTTAGAGGGACAGGGAACCTACGAGCAGTACTTC. Protein: CASSLEGQGTYEQYF. The rearrangement uses TRBV7-2 and TRBJ2-7, with TRBD1 matching over 9 bases. CDR3 length equals 15 residues. Germline V gene data show CDR1 as SGHTA and CDR2 as FQGNSA. Trimming removed 1 base from V and 2 bases from J; junction bases left unmatched: 3.

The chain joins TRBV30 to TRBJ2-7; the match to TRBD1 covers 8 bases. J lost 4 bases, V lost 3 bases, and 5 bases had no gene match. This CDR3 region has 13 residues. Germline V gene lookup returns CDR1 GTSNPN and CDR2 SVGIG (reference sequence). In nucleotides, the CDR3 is TGTGCCTGGAGCGCAGGGGGCCGATACGAGCAGTACTTC. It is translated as CAWSAGGRYEQYF. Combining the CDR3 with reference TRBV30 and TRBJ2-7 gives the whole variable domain SQTIHQWPATLVQPVGSPLSLECTVEGTSNPNLYWYRQAAGRGLQLLFYSVGIGQISSEVPQNLSASRPQDRQFILSSKKLLLSDSGFYLCAWSAGGRYEQYFGPGTRLTVT.

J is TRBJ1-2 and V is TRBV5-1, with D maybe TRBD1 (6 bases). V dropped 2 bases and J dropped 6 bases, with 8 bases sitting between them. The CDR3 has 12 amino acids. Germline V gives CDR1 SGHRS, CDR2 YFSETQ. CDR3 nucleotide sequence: TGCGCCAGCAGCTTAGGGGGTAATGGCTACACCTTC. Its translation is CASSLGGNGYTF.

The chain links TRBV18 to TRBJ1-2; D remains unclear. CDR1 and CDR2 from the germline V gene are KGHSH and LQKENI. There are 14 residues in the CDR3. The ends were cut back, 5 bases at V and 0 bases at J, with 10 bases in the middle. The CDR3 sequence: CASSSDGTNYGYTF. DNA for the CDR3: TGTGCCAGCTCAAGCGACGGAACTAACTATGGCTACACCTTC.

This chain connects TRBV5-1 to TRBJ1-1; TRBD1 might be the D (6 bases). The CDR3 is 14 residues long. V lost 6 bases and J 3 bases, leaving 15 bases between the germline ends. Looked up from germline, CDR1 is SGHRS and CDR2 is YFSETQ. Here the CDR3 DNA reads TGCGCCAGCAACCTCGGGGGGCCTGACACTGAAGCTTTCTTT. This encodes CASNLGGPDTEAFF.

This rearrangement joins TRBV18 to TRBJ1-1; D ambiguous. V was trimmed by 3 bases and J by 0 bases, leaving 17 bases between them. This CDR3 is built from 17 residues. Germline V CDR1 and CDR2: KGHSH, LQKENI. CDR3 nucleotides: TGTGCCAGCTCACCTCGGGGTCTGTGGGGAATGAACACTGAAGCTTTCTTT. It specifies CASSPRGLWGMNTEAFF.

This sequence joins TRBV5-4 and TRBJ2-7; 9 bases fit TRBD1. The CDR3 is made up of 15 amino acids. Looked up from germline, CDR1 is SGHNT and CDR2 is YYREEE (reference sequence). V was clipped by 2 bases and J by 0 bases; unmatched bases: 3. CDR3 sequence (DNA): TGTGCCAGCAGCTTAGGACAGGGGAGCTCCTACGAGCAGTACTTC. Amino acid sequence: CASSLGQGSSYEQYF.

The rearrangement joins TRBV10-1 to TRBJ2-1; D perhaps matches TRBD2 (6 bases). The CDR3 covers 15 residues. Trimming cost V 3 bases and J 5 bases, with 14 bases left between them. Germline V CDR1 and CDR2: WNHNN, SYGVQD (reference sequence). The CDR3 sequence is CASSDSGLGDNEQFF. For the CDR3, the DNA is TGCGCCAGCAGTGATTCGGGACTGGGAGACAATGAGCAGTTCTTC.

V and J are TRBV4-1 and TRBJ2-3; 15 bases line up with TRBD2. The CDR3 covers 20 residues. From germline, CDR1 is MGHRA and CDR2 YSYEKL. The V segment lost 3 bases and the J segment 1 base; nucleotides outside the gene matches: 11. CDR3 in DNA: TGCGCCAGCAGCCAGGGACTAGCGGGGGGTGGGTTTTATGGCACAGATACGCAGTATTTT. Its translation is CASSQGLAGGGFYGTDTQYF.

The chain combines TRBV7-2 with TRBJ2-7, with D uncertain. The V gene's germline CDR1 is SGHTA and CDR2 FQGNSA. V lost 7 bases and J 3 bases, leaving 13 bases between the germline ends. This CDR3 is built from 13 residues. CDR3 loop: CASTLEVSYEQYF. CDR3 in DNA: TGTGCCAGCACCCTCGAGGTCAGCTACGAGCAGTACTTC. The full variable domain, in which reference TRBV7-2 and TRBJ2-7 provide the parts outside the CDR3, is GAGVSQSPSNKVTEKGKDVELRCDPISGHTALYWYRQSLGQGLEFLIYFQGNSAPDKSGLPSDRFSAERTGGSVSTLTIQRTQQEDSAVYLCASTLEVSYEQYFGPGTRLTVT.

The chain's CDR3 is CASSFTGGRDQPQHF. CDR3 DNA sequence: TGTGCCAGCAGTTTTACAGGGGGCCGGGATCAGCCCCAGCATTTT. This rearrangement joins TRBV7-8 to TRBJ1-5, with 9 bases aligning to TRBD1. V lost 6 bases to trimming and J lost 5 bases; unmatched junction nucleotides: 8. This CDR3 is built from 15 residues. The V gene's germline CDR1 is SGHVS and CDR2 FQNEAQ.

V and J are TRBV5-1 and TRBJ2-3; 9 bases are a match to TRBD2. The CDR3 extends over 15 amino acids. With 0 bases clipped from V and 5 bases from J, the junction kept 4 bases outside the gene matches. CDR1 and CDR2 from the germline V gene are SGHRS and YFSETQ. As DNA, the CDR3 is TGCGCCAGCAGCTTGGAAGCGGGGGGCGGAGATACGCAGTATTTT. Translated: CASSLEAGGGDTQYF. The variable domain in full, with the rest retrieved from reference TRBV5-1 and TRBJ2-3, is KAGVTQTPRYLIKTRGQQVTLSCSPISGHRSVSWYQQTPGQGLQFLFEYFSETQRNKGNFPGRFSGRQFSNSRSEMNVSTLELGDSALYLCASSLEAGGGDTQYFGPGTRLTVL.

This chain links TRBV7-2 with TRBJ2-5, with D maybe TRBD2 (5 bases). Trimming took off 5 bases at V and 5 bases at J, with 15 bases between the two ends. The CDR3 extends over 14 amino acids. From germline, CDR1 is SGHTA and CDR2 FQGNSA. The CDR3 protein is CASSPDWFRETQYF. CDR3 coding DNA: TGTGCCAGCAGCCCGGACTGGTTTCGGGAGACCCAGTACTTC.

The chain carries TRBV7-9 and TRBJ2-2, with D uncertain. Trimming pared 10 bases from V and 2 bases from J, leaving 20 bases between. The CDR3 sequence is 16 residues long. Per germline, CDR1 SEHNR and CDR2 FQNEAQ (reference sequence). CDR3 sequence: CATQRVPVANTGELFF. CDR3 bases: TGTGCCACCCAACGGGTCCCAGTCGCTAACACCGGGGAGCTGTTTTTT.

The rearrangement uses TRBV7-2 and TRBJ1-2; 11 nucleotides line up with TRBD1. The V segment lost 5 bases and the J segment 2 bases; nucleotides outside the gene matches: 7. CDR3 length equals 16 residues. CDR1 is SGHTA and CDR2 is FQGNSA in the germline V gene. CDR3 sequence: CASSPSGTGGNYGYTF. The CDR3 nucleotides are TGTGCCAGCAGCCCCTCCGGGACAGGGGGGAACTATGGCTACACCTTC.